The table lists the clone carrying this T cell receptor (beta chain) with a few counts. Its antigen is currently unknown. This entry is derived from a study of T-cell reconstitution after alpha-beta-depleted transplantation in children. Study-level points and caveats: Surviving recipient T cells and thymic progenitors produced the high day-60 TCRbeta diversity seen in some patients.

In germline, CDR1 is LNHNV, CDR2 YYDKDF (reference sequence). The CDR3 is 14 amino acids. Preparing the TCRbeta library involved the use of unique molecular identifiers. TCRdb re-called the PCR reads through MiXCR, storing one row per CDR3 protein. Seen here are about 610,000 distinct CDR3 sequences, roughly a quarter observed once, and the top ten hold 35% to 40%. Material: PBMCs, obtained before TCRalphabeta/CD19-depleted stem cell transplant. This clonotype was obtained from a boy younger than two with Wiskott-Aldrich syndrome, due to receive a stem cell transplant. The chain uses TRBV15 and TRBJ2-4; D is uncertain. CDR3 sequence: CALCRFLAKNIQYF. CDR3 DNA sequence: TGTGCGCTATGCAGGTTCCTAGCCAAAAACATTCAGTACTTC.